This T cell receptor (beta chain) was retrieved from a study of blood T cell repertoires in COVID-19. Study information: The study drew acute and convalescent COVID-19 samples from the United States, Italy and Spain. PBMCs, B-cell-depleted T cells, or T cells provided the cDNA or gDNA that made up the material.

Original processing notes: Cell counts per sample came from amplifying reference gene primers. Produced via immunoSEQ multiplex PCR; TCRdb's table is partial and in-frame only. That table gives V, J and clone size, and the DNA gave D and trimming. The sample includes about 73,000 clones, approximately 92% of them seen just once. Specimen: peripheral blood. The receptor was isolated from a man at least 80 years old with acute or convalescent COVID-19.

CDR3 sequence: CATSDSGTSLETQYF. DNA of the CDR3: TGTGCCACCAGTGATTCCGGGACTAGCCTGGAGACCCAGTACTTC. The chain uses TRBV24-1 and TRBJ2-5; 9 positions agree with TRBD2. CDR1 and CDR2 (germline): KGHDR, SFDVKD. The CDR3 sequence is 15 residues long. The V and J ends lost 2 bases and 5 bases, in that order; junction bases with no gene match: 5.